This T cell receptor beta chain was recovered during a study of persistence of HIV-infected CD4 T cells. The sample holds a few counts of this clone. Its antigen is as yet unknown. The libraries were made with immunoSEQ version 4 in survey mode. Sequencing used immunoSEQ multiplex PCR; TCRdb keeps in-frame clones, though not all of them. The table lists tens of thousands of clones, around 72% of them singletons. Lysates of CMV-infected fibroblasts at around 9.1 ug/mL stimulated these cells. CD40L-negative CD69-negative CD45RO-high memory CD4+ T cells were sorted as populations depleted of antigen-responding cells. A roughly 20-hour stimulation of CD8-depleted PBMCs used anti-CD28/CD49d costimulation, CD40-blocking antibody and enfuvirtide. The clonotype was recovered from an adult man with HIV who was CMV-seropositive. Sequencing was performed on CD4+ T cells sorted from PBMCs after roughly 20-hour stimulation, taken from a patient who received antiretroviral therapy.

The DNA of the CDR3 is TGTGCCAGCAGGAAGACTAGCAATGAGCAGTTCTTC. The encoded protein is CASRKTSNEQFF. The chain is built from TRBV6-5 and TRBJ2-1; D might be TRBD2 (6 bases). The germline CDR1 and CDR2 sequences are MNHEY and SVGAGI. Trimming shortened V by 6 bases and J by 6 bases, and 9 bases separated the two germline ends. This CDR3 has 12 amino acids.